The clone carrying this T cell receptor (beta chain) was recorded only once. Its antigen is not identified. The record originates from a study of T cell responses to AZD1222 COVID-19 vaccine. Germline loops: CDR1 MNHEY, CDR2 SVGAGI. V shed 7 bases and J shed 0 bases, with 11 bases lying between them. The CDR3 contains 14 residues. Sequencing used immunoSEQ multiplex PCR; TCRdb keeps in-frame clones, though not all of them. The data contain approximately 200,000 clones, about 94% of them singletons. Whole-study findings and limits: Most donors were white British, females outnumbered males, and clonal diversity was possibly underestimated. The span of vaccine-associated CD4 TCRs extended across spike, with dominance at 160-218 and 743-854.

The receptor's source is an adult who received the AZD1222 COVID-19 vaccine. The chain carries TRBV6-5 and TRBJ2-3; D is unclear. The material sequenced was peripheral blood, taken 28 days after the second AZD1222 dose. The CDR3 loop reads CASTLDGSTDTQYF. In DNA, the CDR3 is TGTGCCAGCACCCTGGACGGAAGCACAGATACGCAGTATTTT.